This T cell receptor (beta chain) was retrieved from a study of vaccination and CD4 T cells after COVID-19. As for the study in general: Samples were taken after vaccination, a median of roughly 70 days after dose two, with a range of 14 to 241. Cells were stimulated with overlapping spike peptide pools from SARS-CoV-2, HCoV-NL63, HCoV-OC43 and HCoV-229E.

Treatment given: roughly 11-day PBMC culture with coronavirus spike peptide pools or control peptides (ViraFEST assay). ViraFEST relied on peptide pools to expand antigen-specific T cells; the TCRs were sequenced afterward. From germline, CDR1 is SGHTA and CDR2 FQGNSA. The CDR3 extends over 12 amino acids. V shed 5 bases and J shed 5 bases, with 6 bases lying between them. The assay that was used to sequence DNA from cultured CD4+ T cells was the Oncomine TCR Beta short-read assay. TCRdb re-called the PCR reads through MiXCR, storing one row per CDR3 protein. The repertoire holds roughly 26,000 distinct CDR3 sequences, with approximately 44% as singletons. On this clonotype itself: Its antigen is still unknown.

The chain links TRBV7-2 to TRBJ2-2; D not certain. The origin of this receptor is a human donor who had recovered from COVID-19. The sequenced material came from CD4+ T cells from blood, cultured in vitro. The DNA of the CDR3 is TGTGCCAGCAGCCCTAGGACCGGGGAGCTGTTTTTT. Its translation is CASSPRTGELFF.